One and the same sample provided the 24 T cell receptor beta chains below, sequenced in a study of T cell responses to AZD1222 COVID-19 vaccine. Measured with immunoSEQ multiplex PCR; TCRdb has only the in-frame clones, and not every one. This sample carries 170,000 or so clones, 85% to 95% of them seen once, and the ten largest clones take 0.7% to 0.9%. Sequences were derived from peripheral blood, sampled on day 0 of AZD1222 vaccination. These receptors were taken from an adult in good health.

The chain couples TRBV6-5 to TRBJ1-2, with a tentative D call TRBD1 (5 bases). Looked up from germline, CDR1 is MNHEY and CDR2 is SVGAGI. Trimming removed 6 bases from V and 8 bases from J, with 22 bases in between. The CDR3 contains 15 residues. The CDR3 sequence: CASSQGRQGFGGYTF. The DNA of the CDR3 is TGTGCCAGCAGCCAAGGACGGCAGGGATTTGGGGGCTACACCTTC.

The chain recombines TRBV30 with TRBJ1-5; maybe TRBD1 (6 bases). Trimming removed 0 bases at V and 0 bases at J, with 12 bases between. This CDR3 has 16 amino acids. Germline assignment: CDR1 GTSNPN and CDR2 SVGIG (reference sequence). CDR3 coding DNA: TGTGCCTGGAGTGTACAGGGTTCCGTTAGCAATCAGCCCCAGCATTTT. Protein: CAWSVQGSVSNQPQHF.

With regard to this clone: Other DNA sequences in this sample translate to the same CDR3. The rearrangement links TRBV2 to TRBJ1-2; weak D call: TRBD1 (5 bases). CDR1 and CDR2 from the germline V gene are SNHLY and FYNNEI. V was trimmed by 2 bases and J by 7 bases, leaving 11 bases between them. The length of the CDR3 is 13 residues. This chain's CDR3 is CASSERGTGGYTF. The CDR3 nucleotides read TGTGCCAGCAGTGAACGGGGGACGGGTGGCTACACCTTC.

The chain combines TRBV7-3 with TRBJ2-3; D is uncertain. V lost 1 base and J lost 2, with 7 bases in between. The CDR3 is 14 residues long. Looked up from germline, CDR1 is SGHTA and CDR2 is FQGTGA. For the CDR3, the DNA is TGTGCCAGCAGCTTAATCGCGGCCACAGATACGCAGTATTTT. Translating it yields CASSLIAATDTQYF. The full variable domain, its missing parts supplied by reference TRBV7-3 and TRBJ2-3, is GAGVSQTPSNKVTEKGKYVELRCDPISGHTALYWYRQSLGQGPEFLIYFQGTGAADDSGLPNDRFFAVRPEGSVSTLKIQRTERGDSAVYLCASSLIAATDTQYFGPGTRLTVL.

The chain joins TRBV7-8 to TRBJ2-1, with 7 bases identical to TRBD2. Germline V gene lookup returns CDR1 SGHVS and CDR2 FQNEAQ. This CDR3 spans 15 amino acids. The junction had 4 bases not matched to a gene; V was cut back by 5 bases and J by 0 bases. CDR3 sequence: CASSLRTSSYNEQFF. The CDR3 nucleotides read TGTGCCAGCAGCCTAAGGACTAGCTCCTACAATGAGCAGTTCTTC.

The V gene is TRBV2, the J gene TRBJ2-3; no reliable D call. CDR3 length: 12 residues. The ends were cut back, 8 bases at V and 1 base at J, with 7 bases in the middle. From germline, CDR1 is SNHLY and CDR2 FYNNEI. The CDR3 DNA reads TGTGCCAGCGGTACCCGCACAGATACGCAGTATTTT. This encodes CASGTRTDTQYF.

The genes are TRBV6-2 or TRBV6-3 and TRBJ1-1; maybe TRBD1 (5 bases). This CDR3 contains 15 residues. The V end lost 6 bases, the J end lost 7 bases, and 21 bases lay between the germline ends. CDR1 is MNHEY, CDR2 SVGEGT, per germline. The DNA for the CDR3 is TGTGCCAGCAGGTACCGACAGTTAAAGGGATATGAAGCTTTCTTT. It specifies CASRYRQLKGYEAFF.

The chain employs TRBV4-3 and TRBJ2-6, with no clear D. V gave up 5 bases and J gave up 0 bases, with 11 bases separating them. Germline V gives CDR1 LGHNA, CDR2 YSLEER. The CDR3 has 16 amino acids. DNA for the CDR3: TGCGCCAGCAGCAACAATGGGATCTCTGGGGCCAACGTCCTGACTTTC. Residues: CASSNNGISGANVLTF.

The chain is built from TRBV4-1 and TRBJ2-3, with 12 bases that match TRBD2. The V gene end was trimmed by 3 bases and the J gene end by 1 base; junction bases not matched to a gene: 5. In germline, CDR1 is MGHRA, CDR2 YSYEKL. This CDR3 has 17 residues. The CDR3 here is CASSQLLAGGGTDTQYF. DNA for the CDR3: TGCGCCAGCAGCCAGCTTCTAGCGGGGGGGGGCACAGATACGCAGTATTTT.

The V gene is TRBV2, the J gene TRBJ2-5; 10 bases fit TRBD1. There are 13 residues in the CDR3. In germline, CDR1 is SNHLY, CDR2 FYNNEI. V lost 8 bases, J lost 2 bases, and 2 bases stayed unmatched. Here the CDR3 reads CASGGQGQETQYF. CDR3 nucleotides: TGTGCCAGCGGGGGACAGGGGCAAGAGACCCAGTACTTC.

The chain has TRBV27 and TRBJ1-6; no firm D call. Deletions cut 8 bases from V and 9 bases from J, with 11 bases between. The CDR3 spans 12 residues. Looked up from germline, CDR1 is MNHEY and CDR2 is SMNVEV (reference sequence). The CDR3 nucleotides read TGTGCCAGCGGCTTACGCGGTTCACCCCTCCACTTT. Its translation: CASGLRGSPLHF.

This chain uses TRBV9 with TRBJ2-2; no clear D. Trimming pared 3 bases from V and 1 base from J, leaving 16 bases between. Germline V gene data show CDR1 as SGDLS and CDR2 as YYNGEE. CDR3 length: 17 residues. CDR3 in amino acids: CASSANFRKKNTGELFF. In DNA form, the CDR3 reads TGTGCCAGCAGCGCAAACTTCCGTAAGAAGAACACCGGGGAGCTGTTTTTT.

The V call is TRBV4-2, the J call TRBJ2-2, with TRBD1 identical over 7 bases. The CDR3 is made up of 13 amino acids. The V gene end was trimmed by 4 bases and the J gene end by 5 bases; junction bases not matched to a gene: 1. The germline V gene encodes CDR1 LGHNA and CDR2 YNFKEQ. CDR3 amino acids: CASSRDRTGELFF. CDR3 in DNA: TGTGCCAGCAGCCGGGACAGAACCGGGGAGCTGTTTTTT.

The chain employs TRBV7-9 and TRBJ1-2; maybe TRBD1 (5 bases). Germline loops: CDR1 SEHNR, CDR2 FQNEAQ (reference sequence). The CDR3 totals 15 residues. Between the trimmed V and J ends, which lost 4 bases and 3 bases, there was a span of 15 bases. The CDR3 coding sequence is TGTGCCAGCAGCTGGGAAGTGGGGGGGGACTATGGCTACACCTTC. Translating it yields CASSWEVGGDYGYTF.

The chain combines TRBV10-3 with TRBJ2-3, with TRBD1 matching 7 bases. This CDR3 region has 14 residues. CDR1 and CDR2 from the germline V gene are ENHRY and SYGVKD. V dropped 6 bases and J dropped 1; count of bases not matched to a gene: 4. The chain's CDR3 is CAISRDSGTDTQYF. The CDR3 nucleotides are TGTGCCATCAGCCGGGACAGCGGCACAGATACGCAGTATTTT.

V usage is TRBV9 and J usage is TRBJ2-3; 10 bases are a match to TRBD2. The CDR3 contains 16 residues. The V and J ends lost 2 bases and 5 bases, in that order; junction bases with no gene match: 8. The germline CDR1 and CDR2 sequences are SGDLS and YYNGEE. CDR3 bases: TGTGCCAGCAGCGTGAGAGCGGGGGGGCCAGGAGATACGCAGTATTTT. Its protein is CASSVRAGGPGDTQYF.

The CDR3, as DNA: TGTGCCAGCAGCGTAGGCGCAGGACCTAATGAGCAGTTCTTC. This codes for CASSVGAGPNEQFF. The chain has TRBV9 and TRBJ2-1; D call uncertain. This CDR3 spans 14 amino acids. Deletions cut 0 bases from V and 7 bases from J, with 11 bases between. Germline CDR1 reads SGDLS; CDR2 reads YYNGEE.

V and J are TRBV18 and TRBJ1-1; D call uncertain. Germline V gene data show CDR1 as KGHSH and CDR2 as LQKENI. This CDR3 is built from 13 residues. Trimming took off 3 bases at V and 0 bases at J, with 5 bases between the two ends. The CDR3 loop reads CASSPQVNTEAFF. CDR3 bases: TGTGCCAGCTCACCTCAGGTGAACACTGAAGCTTTCTTT.

This clone was seen once. The rearrangement joins TRBV30 to TRBJ1-5, with D possibly TRBD1 on 6 matching bases. V was pared by 3 bases and J by 3 bases, with 12 bases between. CDR1 is GTSNPN and CDR2 is SVGIG in the germline V gene (reference sequence). The CDR3 is 14 residues long. The CDR3 nucleotides read TGTGCCTGGAGCGCGGGGGCCTCCAATCAGCCCCAGCATTTT. Protein sequence: CAWSAGASNQPQHF.

This clone occurred once. The V and J genes are TRBV15 and TRBJ1-1; 7 bases are shared with TRBD1. The germline CDR1 and CDR2 sequences are LNHNV and YYDKDF (reference sequence). The ends lost 0 bases at V and 11 bases at J; junction bases unmatched: 6. The CDR3 is 13 residues long. The CDR3 nucleotides read TGTGCCACCAGCAGAGACCGACAGGGTCGGGCTTTCTTT. Residues: CATSRDRQGRAFF.

This clone was seen only a few times. The rearrangement joins TRBV9 to TRBJ2-1, with 11 bases aligning to TRBD2. Germline V CDR1 and CDR2: SGDLS, YYNGEE. V lost 0 bases, J lost 6 bases, and 5 bases stayed unmatched. The CDR3 sequence is 16 residues long. The CDR3 loop reads CASSVGILAGGNEQFF. In DNA form, the CDR3 reads TGTGCCAGCAGCGTAGGGATCCTAGCGGGGGGCAATGAGCAGTTCTTC.

About this clone: This same CDR3 is encoded by further DNA sequences in the sample. The chain employs TRBV5-1 and TRBJ1-2; D is unresolved. Deletions cut 0 bases from V and 4 bases from J, with 7 bases between. The CDR3 is made up of 13 amino acids. Germline V gene data show CDR1 as SGHRS and CDR2 as YFSETQ. As DNA, the CDR3 is TGCGCCAGCAGCTTGGAAGGGAGCTATGGCTACACCTTC. Its protein product is CASSLEGSYGYTF.

The sample holds one count of this clone. The chain recombines TRBV28 with TRBJ2-1; a possible D gene is TRBD2 (6 bases). The CDR3 length is 14 residues. Germline lookup yields CDR1 MDHEN and CDR2 SYDVKM. Trimming cost V 5 bases and J 9 bases, with 17 bases left between them. The CDR3, as DNA: TGTGCCAGCAGTCTCTCCCTAGCGCTTGGTGAGCAGTTCTTC. Residues: CASSLSLALGEQFF.

The genes are TRBV4-3 and TRBJ2-3; 7 bases agree with TRBD1. The germline CDR1 and CDR2 sequences are LGHNA and YSLEER. CDR3 size: 16 residues. Trimming removed 1 base from V and 2 bases from J; junction bases left unmatched: 6. CDR3 in DNA: TGCGCCAGCAGCCAAGCGGACAGGCCCACCACAGATACGCAGTATTTT. Translating gives CASSQADRPTTDTQYF.